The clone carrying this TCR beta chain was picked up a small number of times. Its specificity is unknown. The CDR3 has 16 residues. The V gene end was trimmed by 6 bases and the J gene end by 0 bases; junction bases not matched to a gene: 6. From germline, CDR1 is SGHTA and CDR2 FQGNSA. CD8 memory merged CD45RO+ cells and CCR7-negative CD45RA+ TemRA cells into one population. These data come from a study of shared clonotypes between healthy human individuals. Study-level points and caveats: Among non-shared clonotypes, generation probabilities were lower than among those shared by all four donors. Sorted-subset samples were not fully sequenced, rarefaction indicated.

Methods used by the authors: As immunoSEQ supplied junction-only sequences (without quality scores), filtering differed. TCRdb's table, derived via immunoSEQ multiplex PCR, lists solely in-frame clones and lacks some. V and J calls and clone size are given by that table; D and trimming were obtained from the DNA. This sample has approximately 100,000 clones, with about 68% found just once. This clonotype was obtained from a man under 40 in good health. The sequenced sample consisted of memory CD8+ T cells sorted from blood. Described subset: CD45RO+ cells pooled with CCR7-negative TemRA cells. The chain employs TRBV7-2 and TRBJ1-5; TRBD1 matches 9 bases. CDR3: CASSTGGPYSNQPQHF. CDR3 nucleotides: TGTGCCAGCAGTACAGGGGGCCCTTATAGCAATCAGCCCCAGCATTTT.